This entry lists 9 T cell receptor beta chains sequenced from one sample in a study of response to subunit inactivated influenza vaccine. One entry per CDR3 protein results from TCRdb running MiXCR on the RT-PCR reads. The data show around 200,000 distinct CDR3 sequences, approximately 12% seen once. In addition, the sample was reused for a study of T cells expressing NK-cell markers. As that study records: Generation of TCR beta cDNA was performed by 5'RACE template switching incorporating UMIs.

This sample comprised CD8+ T cells sorted from PBMCs, obtained 12 days after vaccination. These receptors originate from a man between 45 and 60 years old who received an inactivated influenza vaccine.

CDR3 coding DNA: TGTGCCATCAGTGAAGCAGGGGGGGCCTACGAGCAGTACTTC. Translating gives CAISEAGGAYEQYF. The chain combines TRBV10-3 with TRBJ2-7; D might be TRBD1 or TRBD2, each matching 7 bases. Germline lookup yields CDR1 ENHRY and CDR2 SYGVKD. The CDR3 runs to 14 residues. The V end lost 3 bases, the J end lost 2 bases, and 11 bases lay between the germline ends.

This clonotype was seen more than once but under ten times. V is TRBV12-3 or TRBV12-4 and J is TRBJ1-1, with a possible D match to TRBD1 (6 bases). V lost 1 base, J lost 8 bases, and 14 bases lay in between. The CDR3 totals 14 residues. CDR3 nucleotide sequence: TGTGCCAGCAGTTTAGGGACAGACCTAATAGAAGCTTTCTTT. It translates to CASSLGTDLIEAFF.

A few counts support this clonotype. The rearrangement links TRBV5-6 to TRBJ2-2; no clear D gene. V dropped 0 bases and J dropped 4 bases, with 7 bases sitting between them. CDR1 is SGHDT, CDR2 YYEEEE, per germline. The CDR3 spans 14 residues. The CDR3 spells CASSLGLITGELFF. In DNA form, the CDR3 reads TGTGCCAGCAGCTTGGGGCTCATCACCGGGGAGCTGTTTTTT. Full variable domain (outside the CDR3, taken from reference TRBV5-6 and TRBJ2-2): DAGVTQSPTHLIKTRGQQVTLRCSPKSGHDTVSWYQQALGQGPQFIFQYYEEEERQRGNFPDRFSGHQFPNYSSELNVNALLLGDSALYLCASSLGLITGELFFGEGSRLTVL.

This chain joins TRBV6-6 and TRBJ2-1; D gene unclear. V was clipped by 8 bases and J by 10 bases, with 15 bases between them. The CDR3 is made up of 12 amino acids. Germline CDR1 and CDR2: MNHNY and SVGAGI (reference sequence). The CDR3 sequence is CASGPPEWEQFF. The CDR3 bases are TGTGCCAGCGGCCCCCCTGAATGGGAGCAGTTCTTC.

In nucleotides, the CDR3 is TGTGCCAGCAGTTACGCGGATAGGACAGATACGCAGTATTTT. Protein: CASSYADRTDTQYF. The chain combines TRBV6-5 with TRBJ2-3; D unresolved. Trimming stripped 2 bases from V and 3 bases from J, with 9 bases between. The CDR3 sequence is 14 residues long. Germline V gene data show CDR1 as MNHEY and CDR2 as SVGAGI.

This clonotype appeared a few times. The chain carries TRBV6-1 and TRBJ1-2, with D possibly TRBD1 on 5 matching bases. V was shortened by 6 bases and J by 0 bases, with 14 bases between the two germline ends. CDR3 length equals 15 residues. The V gene's germline CDR1 is MNHNS and CDR2 SASEGT. CDR3 loop: CASSRGGLANYGYTF. DNA of the CDR3: TGTGCCAGCAGCCGGGGGGGGTTAGCTAACTATGGCTACACCTTC.

This clonotype turned up a few times. This rearrangement joins TRBV2 to TRBJ2-5, with TRBD2 matching over 7 bases. Germline-derived CDR1 and CDR2 are SNHLY and FYNNEI. The CDR3 is 13 residues long. V lost 8 bases and J lost 3; bases outside the gene matches: 6. The DNA of the CDR3 is TGTGCCAGCCTTTGGACTAGAAAAGAGACCCAGTACTTC. Protein: CASLWTRKETQYF.

This clonotype has just a few counts. The chain has TRBV12-3 or TRBV12-4 and TRBJ2-7, with TRBD1 matching 11 bases. The CDR3 has 16 amino acids. V lost 3 bases, J lost 2 bases, and 6 bases stayed unmatched. CDR3 residues: CASSFVGGQGAYEQYF. CDR3 sequence (DNA): TGTGCCAGCAGTTTTGTTGGGGGACAGGGGGCCTACGAGCAGTACTTC.

This clonotype appeared a few times. The CDR3 DNA is TGTGCCAGCAGTTACTCGGACACAGGGGCAAGGAACACTGAAGCTTTCTTT. It translates to CASSYSDTGARNTEAFF. The V gene is TRBV6-2 or TRBV6-3, the J gene TRBJ1-1, with TRBD1 identical over 7 bases. V shed 0 bases and J 1 base; nucleotides not matched to a gene: 8. Looked up from germline, CDR1 is MNHEY and CDR2 is SVGEGT. The CDR3 contains 17 residues.